These 20 T cell receptor beta chains were sequenced from one sample in a study of blood T cell repertoires in COVID-19. The method was immunoSEQ multiplex PCR; TCRdb's version includes in-frame clones alone and lacks a portion of them. There are 200,000 to 250,000 clones in the sample; roughly 90% occur only once, and 3% to 3.5% lies in the top ten. Sequencing was performed on PBMCs or T cells enriched from blood (not recorded which). These receptors all come from a woman aged 50 to 65 in a cohort exposed to, infected with or recovered from COVID-19 (not recorded which).

The chain recombines TRBV9 with TRBJ1-5; D perhaps matches TRBD1 (5 bases). Trimming took off 7 bases at V and 4 bases at J, with 15 bases between the two ends. Germline CDR1 SGDLS, CDR2 YYNGEE. The CDR3 sequence is 14 residues long. The CDR3 is CASSKRGVNQPQHF. The CDR3 DNA reads as TGTGCCAGCTCCAAACGGGGGGTGAATCAGCCCCAGCATTTT.

The V gene is TRBV15, the J gene TRBJ1-1; no clear D gene. V dropped 1 base and J dropped 8 bases, with 11 bases sitting between them. CDR3 length equals 13 residues. Germline V CDR1 and CDR2: LNHNV, YYDKDF (reference sequence). This CDR3 reads CATSRVFGGEAFF. CDR3 bases: TGTGCCACCAGCAGAGTATTCGGCGGGGAAGCTTTCTTT.

This sequence joins TRBV30 and TRBJ1-1; D gene unclear. Germline V CDR1 and CDR2: GTSNPN, SVGIG (reference sequence). The V end lost 5 bases, the J end lost 5 bases, and 9 bases lay between the germline ends. The CDR3 contains 11 residues. CDR3 sequence reads: CAWSRGTEAFF. The CDR3 DNA sequence: TGTGCCTGGTCCCGCGGGACTGAAGCTTTCTTT. The variable domain in full, with the rest retrieved from reference TRBV30 and TRBJ1-1, is SQTIHQWPATLVQPVGSPLSLECTVEGTSNPNLYWYRQAAGRGLQLLFYSVGIGQISSEVPQNLSASRPQDRQFILSSKKLLLSDSGFYLCAWSRGTEAFFGQGTRLTVV.

V and J are TRBV5-1 and TRBJ2-6, with D possibly matching TRBD2 (6 bases). V lost 4 bases and J 0 bases, leaving 8 bases between the germline ends. Germline CDR1 SGHRS, CDR2 YFSETQ. CDR3 length: 15 residues. The CDR3 bases are TGCGCCAGCAGCGCGGGACCCTCTGGGGCCAACGTCCTGACTTTC. Translating it yields CASSAGPSGANVLTF.

The chain employs TRBV6-5 and TRBJ2-1; tentative D call: TRBD2 (5 bases). The CDR3 runs 14 residues. The germline CDR1 and CDR2 sequences are MNHEY and SVGAGI. The ends were cut back, 8 bases at V and 1 base at J, with 12 bases in the middle. CDR3 loop: CASSEGGSYNEQFF. As DNA, the CDR3 is TGTGCCAGCTCGGAAGGCGGGTCCTACAATGAGCAGTTCTTC.

This clone was seen more than once but under ten times. V gene TRBV2 combines with J gene TRBJ1-1; TRBD1 matches at 8 bases. Germline assignment: CDR1 SNHLY and CDR2 FYNNEI. There are 15 residues in the CDR3. Losses at the gene ends were 6 bases for V and 6 bases for J; bases not matched to a gene: 12. The CDR3 is CASSQTPPGGSEAFF. The CDR3 DNA is TGTGCCAGCAGCCAAACACCTCCAGGGGGCTCTGAAGCTTTCTTT.

This clone has only a few counts. V and J are TRBV4-3 and TRBJ1-1; 8 nucleotides agree with TRBD1. J gave up 3 bases and V 4 bases, and 4 bases lay outside the gene matches. The CDR3 spans 14 residues. Germline V gene data show CDR1 as LGHNA and CDR2 as YSLEER. CDR3 DNA: TGCGCCAGCAGCCCAGGGGGCGCGGACACTGAAGCTTTCTTT. This sequence encodes CASSPGGADTEAFF.

Concerning this clone: Relative to the germline gene, one junction end is altered; a read error may explain this. J is TRBJ2-5 and V is TRBV3-1 (or the pseudogene TRBV3-2), with 7 nucleotides matching TRBD1. Germline V gene sequence: CDR1 LGHDT, CDR2 YNNKEL (reference sequence). The CDR3 runs 15 residues. CDR3 nucleotide sequence: TGTGCCAGCAGCCAGTCACAGGGGAACCATGAGACCCAGTACTTC. Protein sequence: CASSQSQGNHETQYF.

The chain couples TRBV24-1 to TRBJ1-1; TRBD1 might be the D (5 bases). V dropped 2 bases and J dropped 1 base, with 10 bases sitting between them. This CDR3 has 15 residues. The germline CDR1 and CDR2 sequences are KGHDR and SFDVKD. The DNA for the CDR3 is TGTGCCACCAGTGATTCACAGGAGTCGAACACTGAAGCTTTCTTT. This codes for CATSDSQESNTEAFF.

The chain carries TRBV20-1 and TRBJ1-1; no firm D call. This CDR3 is built from 12 residues. The V end lost 3 bases, the J end lost 6 bases, and 11 bases lay between the germline ends. The germline CDR1 and CDR2 sequences are DFQATT and SNEGSKA (reference sequence). CDR3 DNA sequence: TGCAGTGCTAGTGTGTTTCCTGCTGAAGCTTTCTTT. This gives the protein CSASVFPAEAFF.

J is TRBJ1-1 and V is TRBV12-3 or TRBV12-4; D remains unclear. V was shortened by 0 bases and J by 10 bases, with 6 bases between the two germline ends. This CDR3 is 11 amino acids long. Here the CDR3 DNA reads TGTGCCAGCAGTTTAGCCGGTGGAGCTTTCTTT. This encodes CASSLAGGAFF.

The genes are TRBV5-1 and TRBJ1-4; a possible D gene is TRBD1 (5 bases). Trimming removed 0 bases at V and 0 bases at J, with 12 bases between. CDR1 is SGHRS and CDR2 is YFSETQ in the germline V gene. The CDR3 covers 17 residues. For the CDR3, the DNA is TGCGCCAGCAGCTTGGATATCGGAGGGGCAACTAATGAAAAACTGTTTTTT. This sequence encodes CASSLDIGGATNEKLFF.

V and J are TRBV4-3 and TRBJ1-2; TRBD1 aligns across 9 bases. This CDR3 region has 16 residues. V was pared by 1 base and J by 6 bases, with 9 bases of the junction left unmatched. Germline CDR1 is LGHNA and CDR2 is YSLEER. For the CDR3, the DNA is TGCGCCAGCAGCCAAGCCGGGACAGGGAGCGCGGATGGCTACACCTTC. Protein: CASSQAGTGSADGYTF.

The chain combines TRBV5-1 with TRBJ2-3; TRBD1 might be the D (6 bases). CDR1 and CDR2 from the germline V gene are SGHRS and YFSETQ. V was clipped by 0 bases and J by 3 bases, with 8 bases between them. The CDR3 totals 14 residues. In DNA form, the CDR3 reads TGCGCCAGCAGCTTGGACACAGGGACAGATACGCAGTATTTT. Residues: CASSLDTGTDTQYF.

The CDR3 sequence is CASSSGVAGETQYF. DNA for the CDR3: TGTGCCAGCAGCTCCGGGGTAGCAGGAGAGACCCAGTACTTC. V and J are TRBV7-2 and TRBJ2-5; tentatively, D is TRBD2 (5 bases). Trimming took 4 bases from V and 4 from J, leaving 13 bases between them. The germline V gene has CDR1 SGHTA and CDR2 FQGNSA. There are 14 residues in the CDR3. The full variable domain, in which reference TRBV7-2 and TRBJ2-5 provide the parts outside the CDR3, is GAGVSQSPSNKVTEKGKDVELRCDPISGHTALYWYRQSLGQGLEFLIYFQGNSAPDKSGLPSDRFSAERTGGSVSTLTIQRTQQEDSAVYLCASSSGVAGETQYFGPGTRLLVL.

The chain links TRBV18 to TRBJ2-1; TRBD2 matches at 9 bases. Germline CDR1 and CDR2: KGHSH and LQKENI. J lost 4 bases, V lost 7 bases, and 11 bases had no gene match. This CDR3 is built from 16 residues. This CDR3 reads CASFGSGGLKYNEQFF. The CDR3 DNA reads TGTGCCAGCTTTGGCAGCGGGGGGCTAAAGTACAATGAGCAGTTCTTC.

V usage is TRBV20-1 and J usage is TRBJ2-5; tentatively, D is TRBD1 (5 bases). The CDR3 is made up of 11 amino acids. Germline V CDR1 and CDR2: DFQATT, SNEGSKA (reference sequence). V lost 8 bases, J lost 5 bases, and 12 bases lay in between. As DNA, the CDR3 is TGCAGTTTCAGGGCGAGGGAGACCCAGTACTTC. Protein: CSFRARETQYF.

The chain couples TRBV28 to TRBJ2-7, with D possibly matching TRBD1 (5 bases). The CDR3 is made up of 15 amino acids. Between the trimmed V and J ends, which lost 3 bases and 2 bases, there was a span of 14 bases. Germline CDR1 reads MDHEN; CDR2 reads SYDVKM. The CDR3 sequence is CASSLSGYETYEQYF. CDR3 nucleotide sequence: TGTGCCAGCAGTTTGTCAGGGTATGAGACCTACGAGCAGTACTTC.

The rearrangement links TRBV6-5 to TRBJ2-7, with TRBD1 as a possible D gene (6 bases). Germline V lookup: CDR1 MNHEY, CDR2 SVGAGI. The V end lost 0 bases, the J end lost 3 bases, and 12 bases lay between the germline ends. The length of the CDR3 is 15 residues. The CDR3 bases are TGTGCCAGCAGTTACTCGGGTGGCAGGGGCTACGAGCAGTACTTC. The encoded protein is CASSYSGGRGYEQYF.

The V gene is TRBV10-3, the J gene TRBJ1-1; D gene unclear. The ends were cut back, 0 bases at V and 6 bases at J, with 8 bases in the middle. The CDR3 totals 13 residues. Germline V gene lookup returns CDR1 ENHRY and CDR2 SYGVKD. CDR3 bases: TGTGCCATCAGTGAGTCCGTGGGCCCTGAAGCTTTCTTT. This gives the protein CAISESVGPEAFF.